There are many counts of the clone carrying this T cell receptor (beta chain). The sample originates from a study of HIV-infected patients and healthy controls. CDR1 LNHDA and CDR2 SQIVND come from the germline V gene (reference sequence). The CDR3 totals 13 residues. Unmatched junction bases numbered 6, after V lost 6 bases and J lost 6 bases. TCRdb reprocessed the 5' RACE reads with MiXCR, giving one entry per CDR3 protein. This sample has about 64,000 distinct CDR3 sequences, with over 15% found just once. J is TRBJ2-3 and V is TRBV19; 7 nucleotides match TRBD2. Sequencing was carried out using CD4+ T cells from blood. This clonotype originated in a human donor in good health. CDR3 DNA sequence: TGTGCCAGTAGAAGGAGGGGAGGGGATACGCAGTATTTT. Amino acid sequence: CASRRRGGDTQYF.